Presented here are 23 T cell receptor beta chains from one specimen sequenced in a study of blood T cell repertoires in COVID-19. The table came from immunoSEQ multiplex PCR; TCRdb's copy has only in-frame clones and leaves some out. The sample shows about 120,000 clones, less than 90% of them seen only once. Sequencing was done on a sample of peripheral blood. Every receptor here comes from a man aged 70-80 years who had recovered from COVID-19.

The rearrangement joins TRBV19 to TRBJ2-6; TRBD1 matches at 7 bases. V was pared by 9 bases and J by 2 bases, with 13 bases of the junction left unmatched. The CDR3 is 17 amino acids. Germline V lookup: CDR1 LNHDA, CDR2 SQIVND (reference sequence). CDR3 sequence (DNA): TGTGCCAGCGAGTGGACAGGCACCCTCCCTGGGGCCAACGTCCTGACTTTC. The encoded protein is CASEWTGTLPGANVLTF.

The chain couples TRBV18 to TRBJ2-7, with TRBD2 matching over 9 bases. The ends lost 0 bases at V and 2 bases at J; junction bases unmatched: 5. The CDR3 has 16 amino acids. Germline V gene data show CDR1 as KGHSH and CDR2 as LQKENI. CDR3 in amino acids: CASSPPLGLAPYEQYF. For the CDR3, the DNA is TGTGCCAGCTCACCACCCTTGGGACTAGCCCCCTACGAGCAGTACTTC.

The chain couples TRBV27 to TRBJ2-3; TRBD2 matches 8 bases. The CDR3 is made up of 16 amino acids. V dropped 5 bases and J dropped 5; count of bases not matched to a gene: 12. Germline V CDR1 and CDR2: MNHEY, SMNVEV (reference sequence). The CDR3 sequence: CASSPRGGPGEDTQYF. The DNA of the CDR3 is TGTGCCAGCAGTCCCCGGGGGGGCCCAGGGGAAGATACGCAGTATTTT.

The V and J genes are TRBV3-1 (or the pseudogene TRBV3-2) and TRBJ2-1; 7 nucleotides line up with TRBD1. CDR3 length: 17 residues. The germline gives CDR1 LGHDT, CDR2 YNNKEL (reference sequence). V lost 0 bases and J lost 0; bases outside the gene matches: 5. CDR3 sequence (DNA): TGTGCCAGCAGCCAAGAGGACGGGGACAGCTCCTACAATGAGCAGTTCTTC. Translation: CASSQEDGDSSYNEQFF.

V and J are TRBV4-2 and TRBJ1-3; 7 positions match TRBD1. The CDR3 covers 15 residues. V dropped 4 bases and J dropped 3; count of bases not matched to a gene: 6. Per germline, CDR1 LGHNA and CDR2 YNFKEQ. The CDR3 region is CASSPYQGVGNTIYF. CDR3 bases: TGTGCCAGCAGCCCGTACCAGGGGGTTGGAAACACCATATATTTT.

The rearrangement links TRBV5-1 to TRBJ2-3, with TRBD2 matching 15 bases. There are 18 residues in the CDR3. V lost 0 bases to trimming and J lost 2 bases; unmatched junction nucleotides: 4. Germline CDR1 and CDR2: SGHRS and YFSETQ. Here the CDR3 DNA reads TGCGCCAGCAGCTTGGCCCGGACTAGCGGGGGGGACACAGATACGCAGTATTTT. As protein: CASSLARTSGGDTDTQYF.

The V gene is TRBV24-1, the J gene TRBJ2-4; no clear D gene. The CDR3 has 11 residues. Trimming shortened V by 5 bases and J by 12 bases, and 10 bases separated the two germline ends. CDR1 is KGHDR, CDR2 SFDVKD, per germline. The CDR3, as DNA: TGTGCCACCAGTGGCCTGAGGAATCAGTACTTC. This encodes CATSGLRNQYF.

The J gene is TRBJ2-1, the V gene TRBV30; D gene unclear. The CDR3 is 10 residues long. Germline V gene lookup returns CDR1 GTSNPN and CDR2 SVGIG (reference sequence). Trimming shortened V by 8 bases and J by 7 bases, and 9 bases separated the two germline ends. The CDR3 loop is CAGVRNEQFF. CDR3 in DNA: TGTGCCGGGGTCCGGAATGAGCAGTTCTTC.

The gene calls are TRBV27 and TRBJ2-7; 9 nucleotides align to TRBD2. Germline CDR1 is MNHEY and CDR2 is SMNVEV (reference sequence). CDR3 length: 15 amino acids. J gave up 2 bases and V 1 base, and 3 bases lay outside the gene matches. CDR3 in amino acids: CASSLYLAGPYEQYF. Here the CDR3 DNA reads TGTGCCAGCAGTTTATACCTAGCGGGACCCTACGAGCAGTACTTC.

The chain employs TRBV11-2 and TRBJ2-7; D perhaps matches TRBD2 (6 bases). The germline CDR1 and CDR2 sequences are SGHAT and FQNNGV. The CDR3 is made up of 15 amino acids. The V gene lost 5 bases and the J gene lost 0 bases, with 14 bases spanning the gap. DNA for the CDR3: TGTGCCAGCAGCGGAGGGACGGCGAGCTCCTACGAGCAGTACTTC. This translates into CASSGGTASSYEQYF.

The J gene is TRBJ2-1, the V gene TRBV6-1; the match to TRBD1 covers 9 bases. Germline V lookup: CDR1 MNHNS, CDR2 SASEGT. The CDR3 is 18 residues long. The junction had 14 bases not matched to a gene; V was cut back by 2 bases and J by 6 bases. For the CDR3, the DNA is TGTGCCAGCAGTGAATTTTCACTCCGGGACAGGGTACCCAATGAGCAGTTCTTC. It yields the protein CASSEFSLRDRVPNEQFF.

The rearrangement joins TRBV11-2 to TRBJ1-1, with 8 nucleotides matching TRBD1. Trimming at V came to 4 bases and at J to 7 bases, leaving 11 bases not matched to a gene. CDR3 size: 15 residues. Per germline, CDR1 SGHAT and CDR2 FQNNGV. In DNA form, the CDR3 reads TGTGCCAGCAGCTCTCAGGGGGCCCCCCTTCGTGAAGCTTTCTTT. It is translated as CASSSQGAPLREAFF.

About this clone itself: In the same sample, other DNA sequences code for this CDR3. The chain recombines TRBV5-6 with TRBJ2-2, with D maybe TRBD2 (5 bases). This CDR3 has 17 residues. CDR1 SGHDT and CDR2 YYEEEE come from the germline V gene. V lost 4 bases, J lost 2 bases, and 18 bases lay in between. CDR3 DNA sequence: TGTGCCAGCAGCGCCAGCCCCGGACTCTCAAACACCGGGGAGCTGTTTTTT. Protein sequence: CASSASPGLSNTGELFF.

This clone showed up just a few times. The genes are TRBV7-8 and TRBJ2-1; a possible D gene is TRBD2 (6 bases). The V and J ends lost 1 base and 0 bases respectively, with 10 bases between them. Germline CDR1 and CDR2: SGHVS and FQNEAQ. The CDR3 sequence is 16 residues long. The CDR3 sequence is CASSLVAGSSYNEQFF. CDR3 coding DNA: TGTGCCAGCAGCTTAGTGGCGGGGAGCTCCTACAATGAGCAGTTCTTC.

Here the CDR3 DNA reads TGTGCCAGCAGCTTGGGGGGGACTAGCGGTTCCTACAATGAGCAGTTCTTC. This codes for CASSLGGTSGSYNEQFF. The rearrangement links TRBV5-4 to TRBJ2-1, with 11 bases aligning to TRBD2. J was trimmed by 1 base and V by 0 bases; bases with no gene match: 3. The germline CDR1 and CDR2 sequences are SGHNT and YYREEE (reference sequence). This CDR3 is built from 17 residues.

V is TRBV18 and J is TRBJ1-1; 9 bases fit TRBD1. This CDR3 comprises 13 residues. Trimming at V came to 6 bases and at J to 5 bases, leaving 4 bases not matched to a gene. The germline gives CDR1 KGHSH, CDR2 LQKENI. This CDR3 reads CASSQTGGTEAFF. The CDR3 coding sequence is TGTGCCAGCTCCCAGACAGGGGGAACTGAAGCTTTCTTT.

The chain recombines TRBV28 with TRBJ2-1; the D is unclear. V was shortened by 6 bases and J by 10 bases, with 10 bases between the two germline ends. Germline V CDR1 and CDR2: MDHEN, SYDVKM. The CDR3 has 11 residues. CDR3: CASSPRWEQFF. For the CDR3, the DNA is TGTGCCAGCAGCCCCCGGTGGGAGCAGTTCTTC.

This sequence joins TRBV5-1 and TRBJ1-1; no clear D. CDR3 length equals 14 residues. Germline CDR1 reads SGHRS; CDR2 reads YFSETQ. V was clipped by 0 bases and J by 13 bases, with 19 bases between them. The CDR3 sequence is CASSLAGRASSGFF. The CDR3 DNA is TGCGCCAGCAGCTTGGCCGGCAGAGCATCCTCGGGTTTCTTT.

The V call is TRBV29-1, the J call TRBJ1-2; D is unclear. The CDR3 runs 13 residues. The germline V gene encodes CDR1 SQVTM and CDR2 ANQGSEA. The germline V and J ends were trimmed by 4 bases and 4 bases, with 13 bases remaining between them. CDR3 sequence (DNA): TGCAGCGTTGCTGGAGGCAGACGCTATGGCTACACCTTC. Residues: CSVAGGRRYGYTF.

The V call is TRBV7-9, the J call TRBJ1-4; 10 bases line up with TRBD1. The CDR3 spans 16 residues. V shed 5 bases and J 1 base; nucleotides not matched to a gene: 4. Germline CDR1 SEHNR, CDR2 FQNEAQ (reference sequence). The CDR3 reads CASSKGQGRTNEKLFF. CDR3 bases: TGTGCCAGCAGCAAGGGACAGGGGCGAACTAATGAAAAACTGTTTTTT.

The chain has TRBV6-5 and TRBJ2-7, with 12 bases lining up with TRBD1. With 2 bases clipped from V and 6 bases from J, the junction kept 2 bases outside the gene matches. Germline V gene sequence: CDR1 MNHEY, CDR2 SVGAGI. The CDR3 runs 14 residues. Here the CDR3 reads CASSYGTGGREQYF. As DNA, the CDR3 is TGTGCCAGCAGTTACGGGACAGGGGGCCGCGAGCAGTACTTC.

The chain combines TRBV7-6 with TRBJ2-2; D may be TRBD1 (7 bases). There are 17 residues in the CDR3. V dropped 5 bases and J dropped 0 bases, with 16 bases sitting between them. Germline lookup yields CDR1 SGHVS and CDR2 FNYEAQ. The CDR3 loop is CASSPRLRGANTGELFF. CDR3 sequence (DNA): TGTGCCAGCAGCCCCCGACTCAGGGGGGCGAACACCGGGGAGCTGTTTTTT.

The V gene is TRBV4-1, the J gene TRBJ1-5; D gene unclear. In germline, CDR1 is MGHRA, CDR2 YSYEKL. V lost 0 bases and J 3 bases, leaving 9 bases between the germline ends. This CDR3 has 15 amino acids. The CDR3 DNA reads as TGCGCCAGCAGCCAAGAAACAGCTCTCAATCAGCCCCAGCATTTT. It is translated as CASSQETALNQPQHF.